This T cell receptor beta chain came from a study of identical twins (dated by TCRdb to between 2015 and 2016). Background for the entire study: To test whether fetal clonotypes persist, the study used deep sequencing on TCR alpha and beta repertoires from monozygotic twins, unrelated adults of various ages, and cord blood. Replicate twin experiments were performed at different times using different library preparation protocols to rule out contamination. On the study overall, not on this receptor specifically: Conclusions relied on cross-sectional statistical analysis, since the same donors could not be followed over many years. Zero-insertion analyses could be partly confounded by invariant T cells such as MAIT and iNKT, although diverse VJ usage argued against such confounding for most clonotypes. Recombination models systematically underestimated out-of-frame TCR alpha sharing in monozygotic twins but agreed with sharing between unrelated individuals. Compared with coincidental sharing between unrelated individuals, out-of-frame TCR alpha sequences shared between twins had an excess of sequences with low generation probability. Abundant cord blood beta clonotypes had fewer insertions, young adult naive repertoires showed a similar but weaker trend, and memory repertoires showed no such trend. Excess twin sharing in beta out-of-frame sequences was weaker because fewer shared sequences lowered the signal-to-noise ratio.

From its cysteine to its phenylalanine, the CDR3 spans 13 amino acids. Only the CDR3 region is kept as DNA, spanning 39 bases read in frame from base 1. V and J lose 5 bases and 2 bases, and a span of 9 bases separates them. CDR1 SGHAT and CDR2 FQDESV were looked up in the germline V gene (reference sequence). All donors were healthy Caucasians. The twin cohort comprised three pairs of female monozygotic twins, all aged about 18 to 30 years. CD4+ and CD8+ T cell populations were isolated with positive isolation kits from Invitrogen. Library method: 5' RACE. The sample was run on an Illumina HiSeq 2000. A universal primer binding site was introduced by template switching, and a unique molecular identifier was present in the final cDNA, enabling accurate counting of TCR cDNA molecules. First-strand cDNA for TCR alpha and beta chains was synthesized from specific primers in the conserved constant-segment region. Each cDNA library was double barcoded, with a SMART-Mk sample barcode plus Illumina barcodes, to control for contamination. TruSeq adapter sequences, together with Illumina sample barcodes, were added in two successive PCR steps. TCR alpha and beta cDNA libraries were sequenced on the Illumina HiSeq platform with custom primers. In the source study's methods: Raw reads were processed with MiGEC to extract unique molecular identifiers, and MiXCR was used to determine CDR3 positions. For each individual, recombination models were inferred using an EM algorithm with the repgenHMM and IGoR tools. The analysis of shared clonotypes was done with the tcR package in R, with sharing normalized by the product of cloneset sizes. Out-of-frame nonproductive sequences were analyzed to study raw recombination free of thymic and clonal selection effects. Using fastp trimming at Q25 and MiXCR clonotype assembly, TCRdb reanalyzed the public sequencing data and kept in-frame beta chains. All rows with the same CDR3 protein become a single entry with the most common DNA and genes. The V and J calls and clone size are TCRdb's, not the authors'. The table for this sample lists 250,000 to 300,000 distinct CDR3 sequences; over 8.5% of them were counted only once. The ten biggest clones cover roughly 6.8% of the sample.

This clonotype was seen ten or more times. There is no known antigen for this receptor. No much larger clonotype is one base removed from it; base qualities were not supplied. These data also formed part of another study, on yellow fever vaccine responses in identical twins. The second paper states: According to the authors, in identical twins the way T cells responded to vaccination appeared partly convergent and partly personalized. Focusing on identical twins, the study followed the T cell clones that responded to the vaccine, and did so with precision.

The chain was built from TRBV11-1 and TRBJ2-5, and TRBD1 may be the D gene, going by 5 matching bases. The sample taken for sequencing was CD8+ T cells sorted from blood. This clonotype was sampled from a woman younger than 35 in good health. The bases are TGTGCCAGCAGCCCCCGACAGCAAGAGACCCAGTACTTC. Translated, this is CASSPRQQETQYF.